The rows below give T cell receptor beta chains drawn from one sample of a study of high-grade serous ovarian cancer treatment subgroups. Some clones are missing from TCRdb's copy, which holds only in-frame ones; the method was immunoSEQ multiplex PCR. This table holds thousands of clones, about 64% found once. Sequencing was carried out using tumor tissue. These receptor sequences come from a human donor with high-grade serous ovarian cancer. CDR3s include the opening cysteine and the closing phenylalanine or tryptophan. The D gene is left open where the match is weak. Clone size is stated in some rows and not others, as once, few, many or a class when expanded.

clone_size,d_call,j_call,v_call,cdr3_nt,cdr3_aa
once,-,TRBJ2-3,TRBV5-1,TGCGCCAGCAGCTTCCCAGGTGAAGATACGCAGTATTTT,CASSFPGEDTQYF
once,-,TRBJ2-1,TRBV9,TGTGCCAGCGGCACGACCTCTTACAATGAGCAGTTCTTC,CASGTTSYNEQFF
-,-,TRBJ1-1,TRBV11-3,TGTGCCAGCAGCTTAGGGGGGGCTGGCGGCACTGAAGCTTTCTTT,CASSLGGAGGTEAFF
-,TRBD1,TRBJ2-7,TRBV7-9,TGTGCCAGCAGACTGGACAGGCGTTACGAGCAGTACTTC,CASRLDRRYEQYF
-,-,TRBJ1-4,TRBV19,TGTGCCAGTAGCCCCTCCGGATCGGCGATCCAAAAACTGTTTTTT,CASSPSGSAIQKLFF
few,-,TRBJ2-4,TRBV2,TGTGCCAGCAGTGAAGCATACATTCAGTACTTC,CASSEAYIQYF
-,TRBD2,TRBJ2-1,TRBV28,TGTGCCAGCAGTCCGCGAGGGAGGGCCCTCAATGAGCAGTTCTTC,CASSPRGRALNEQFF
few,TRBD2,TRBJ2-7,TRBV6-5,TGTGCCAGCAGGAAGCGGGAGGGCTACGAGCAGTACTTC,CASRKREGYEQYF
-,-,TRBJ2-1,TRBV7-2,TGTGCCAGCAGGAGAGACCTCCTCTACAATGAGCAGTTCTTC,CASRRDLLYNEQFF
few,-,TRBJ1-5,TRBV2,TGTGCCAGCACCCAGACAGGCAATCAGCCCCAGCATTTT,CASTQTGNQPQHF
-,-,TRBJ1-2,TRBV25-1,TGTGCCAGCAGTGAATTCTCTTGGCCCAACTATGGCTACACCTTC,CASSEFSWPNYGYTF
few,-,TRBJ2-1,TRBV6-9,TGTGCCAGCAACAAGACTGTCAATGAGCAGTTCTTC,CASNKTVNEQFF
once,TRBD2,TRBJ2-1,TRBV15,TGTGCCACCAGCAGGTTGTACGGAGCGGGAGGGCCGGGGGGCAATGAGCAGTTCTTC,CATSRLYGAGGPGGNEQFF
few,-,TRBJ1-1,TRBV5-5,TGTGCCAGCAGGGATTCGGAGAACACTGAAGCTTTCTTT,CASRDSENTEAFF
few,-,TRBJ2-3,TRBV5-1,TGCGCCAGCAGCACGACGGGAGAAGATACGCAGTATTTT,CASSTTGEDTQYF
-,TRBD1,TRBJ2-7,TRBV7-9,TGTGCCAGCAGCTTGACAGGGTACGAGCAGTACTTC,CASSLTGYEQYF
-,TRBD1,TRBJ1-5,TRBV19,TGTGCCAGTAGTAAGACAGGGGTCGGTCAGCCCCAGCATTTT,CASSKTGVGQPQHF
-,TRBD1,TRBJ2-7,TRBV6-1,TGTGCCACCTCCATGGGACAGGGGGACTACGAGCAGTACTTC,CATSMGQGDYEQYF
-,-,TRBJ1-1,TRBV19,TGTGCCAGTAGTCCAAAACAGGGCCCGATCTCTGAAGCTTTCTTT,CASSPKQGPISEAFF
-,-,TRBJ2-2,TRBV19,TGTGCCACCACGCGTGGGGGTGTCACCGGGGAGCTGTTTTTT,CATTRGGVTGELFF
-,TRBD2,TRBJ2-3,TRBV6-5,TGTGCCAGCAGTTACCGCGGGGGGGGGCAGTATTTT,CASSYRGGGQYF
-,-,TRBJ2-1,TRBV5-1,TGCGCCAGCAGGGACTGGGTCGAAAGCTACAATGAGCAGTTCTTC,CASRDWVESYNEQFF
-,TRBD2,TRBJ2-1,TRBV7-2,TGTGCCAGCAGCTTAGCTAGCGGGAGTCTCTATGAGCAGTTCTTC,CASSLASGSLYEQFF
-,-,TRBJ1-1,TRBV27,TGTGCCAGCCGTGGGGGGAGCACTGAAGCTTTCTTT,CASRGGSTEAFF
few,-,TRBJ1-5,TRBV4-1,TGCGCCAGCAGCCAAGGAATCAGGAACAATCAGCCCCAGCATTTT,CASSQGIRNNQPQHF
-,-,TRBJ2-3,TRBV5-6,TGTGCCAGCAGCTTTTTGGAGAGTTCGTATTTT,CASSFLESSYF
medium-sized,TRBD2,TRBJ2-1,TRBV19,TGTGCCAGCCATCTGGGGGGGAGCTCCTACAATGAGCAGTTCTTC,CASHLGGSSYNEQFF
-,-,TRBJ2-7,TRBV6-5,TGTGCCAGCAGTTACTCGTGGTCAGGGGATCACGAGCAGTACTTC,CASSYSWSGDHEQYF
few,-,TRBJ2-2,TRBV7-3,TGTGCCAGCAGCTTACGGGGAGGCGCCGGGGAGCTGTTTTTT,CASSLRGGAGELFF
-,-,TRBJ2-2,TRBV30,TGTGCCTGGAGTGTAAAAGGGCGGACGAACACCGGGGAGCTGTTTTTT,CAWSVKGRTNTGELFF
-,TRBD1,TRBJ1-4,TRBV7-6,TGTGCCAGCAGCCCAAGACAGGGGGGAGCAACTAATGAAAAACTGTTTTTT,CASSPRQGGATNEKLFF
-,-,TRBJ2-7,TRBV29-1,TGCAGCGTTGCCGTAACAGGGACCTCCGAGCAGTACTTC,CSVAVTGTSEQYF
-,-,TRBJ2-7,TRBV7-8,TGTGCCAGCAGCTTATTACAGGGTCCGGTCCACGAGCAGTACTTC,CASSLLQGPVHEQYF
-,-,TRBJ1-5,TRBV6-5,TGTGCCAGCAGTTCGGGCGTGGGGGCTAGCAATCAGCCCCAGCATTTT,CASSSGVGASNQPQHF
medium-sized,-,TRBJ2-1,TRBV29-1,TGCAGCGTCGCAAGGGGGACTGTAAACAATGAGCAGTTCTTC,CSVARGTVNNEQFF